This T cell receptor (beta chain) comes out of a study of T cell responses to AZD1222 COVID-19 vaccine. Study-level points and caveats: Once two AZD1222 doses were given, Spike-specific TCR breadth and depth went up. Donors were mostly white British, more females; clonal diversity possibly underestimated. In the spike-specific TCR repertoire, nearly half reportedly target unmutated variant regions.

Sequencing used immunoSEQ multiplex PCR; TCRdb keeps in-frame clones, though not all of them. The table lists roughly 150,000 clones, approximately 90% of them singletons, with less than 1.5% in the top ten. Concerning this clone: The antigen remains unidentified.

Second-dose timings of about 4 or about 12 weeks were pooled. V trimming: 2 bases; J trimming: 3 bases; junction bases outside the gene matches: 3. Germline V CDR1 and CDR2: SGHTA, FQGTGA. The CDR3 totals 14 residues. The chain uses TRBV7-3 and TRBJ1-1, with TRBD1 matching 7 bases. This TCR was sampled from an adult who received the AZD1222 COVID-19 vaccine. Sequenced material: peripheral blood, taken 28 days after the second AZD1222 dose. This CDR3 is CASSLYQGDTEAFF. The DNA of the CDR3 is TGTGCCAGCAGCTTATATCAGGGGGACACTGAAGCTTTCTTT.